These 20 T cell receptor beta chains share one sample of origin, sequenced in a study of radiotherapy plus CTLA-4 blockade in lung cancer. The method was immunoSEQ multiplex PCR; TCRdb's version includes in-frame clones alone and lacks a portion of them. This sample has roughly 92,000 clones; 75% to 90% occur once, and the top ten carry around 2%. The material sequenced was peripheral blood, taken from a patient treated with radiotherapy plus ipilimumab. These receptors all come from a human donor with non-small cell lung cancer who had a partial response to radiotherapy plus ipilimumab.

This chain links TRBV6-6 with TRBJ1-4; 8 bases agree with TRBD1. This CDR3 has 14 residues. Trimming cost V 6 bases and J 8 bases; bases outside gene matches: 8. Germline CDR1 and CDR2: MNHNY and SVGAGI (reference sequence). The DNA for the CDR3 is TGTGCCAGCAGGGGACAGGCCCTGGGGGAAAAACTGTTTTTT. Translating gives CASRGQALGEKLFF.

The chain recombines TRBV19 with TRBJ1-5; weak D call: TRBD1 (6 bases). This CDR3 is 14 amino acids long. Trimming removed 2 bases at V and 10 bases at J, with 15 bases between. Germline V gene lookup returns CDR1 LNHDA and CDR2 SQIVND (reference sequence). CDR3 sequence (DNA): TGTGCCAGTAGTATACACCCGAGGGGGTTACCCCAGCATTTT. Translated: CASSIHPRGLPQHF. The entire variable domain, with the rest obtained from reference TRBV19 and TRBJ1-5, is as follows: DGGITQSPKYLFRKEGQNVTLSCEQNLNHDAMYWYRQDPGQGLRLIYYSQIVNDFQKGDIAEGYSVSREKKESFPLTVTSAQKNPTAFYLCASSIHPRGLPQHFGDGTRLSIL.

The V gene is TRBV25-1, the J gene TRBJ2-3; perhaps TRBD1 as D (7 bases). CDR1 is MGHDK and CDR2 is SYGVNS in the germline V gene. The CDR3 sequence is 15 residues long. V dropped 5 bases and J dropped 2 bases, with 14 bases sitting between them. The DNA for the CDR3 is TGTGCCAGCAGTAACCGACAGGGACTCACAGATACGCAGTATTTT. This encodes CASSNRQGLTDTQYF.

The chain is built from TRBV28 and TRBJ2-4; weak D call: TRBD2 (6 bases). Trimming shortened V by 5 bases and J by 0 bases, and 11 bases separated the two germline ends. The V gene's germline CDR1 is MDHEN and CDR2 SYDVKM. This CDR3 has 15 amino acids. CDR3 DNA: TGTGCCAGCAGTGTCCCGGGGGTAGCCAAAAACATTCAGTACTTC. Translated: CASSVPGVAKNIQYF.

The chain couples TRBV19 to TRBJ2-2; 8 bases are a match to TRBD1. This CDR3 has 15 amino acids. J lost 6 bases, V lost 2 bases, and 5 bases had no gene match. Germline V lookup: CDR1 LNHDA, CDR2 SQIVND (reference sequence). CDR3 residues: CASSILTGGAGELFF. The CDR3 DNA reads TGTGCCAGTAGTATACTAACAGGGGGAGCCGGGGAGCTGTTTTTT.

This sequence joins TRBV7-2 and TRBJ2-7; 10 bases fit TRBD2. The germline gives CDR1 SGHTA, CDR2 FQGNSA. The CDR3 has 15 amino acids. The V and J ends lost 5 bases and 4 bases, in that order; junction bases with no gene match: 8. This chain's CDR3 is CASSRSGRAEYEQYV. The CDR3 DNA follows: TGTGCCAGCAGCCGGAGCGGGAGGGCTGAATACGAGCAGTACGTC.

The chain carries TRBV11-1 and TRBJ2-1, with 10 bases identical to TRBD1. This CDR3 region has 14 residues. Germline V lookup: CDR1 SGHAT, CDR2 FQDESV (reference sequence). Losses at the gene ends were 7 bases for V and 4 bases for J; bases not matched to a gene: 4. CDR3 residues: CASNPGQGYNEQFF. CDR3 nucleotide sequence: TGTGCCAGCAACCCGGGACAGGGGTACAATGAGCAGTTCTTC.

The chain uses TRBV5-1 and TRBJ1-2, with 7 positions matching TRBD1. This CDR3 has 14 residues. Unmatched junction bases numbered 3, after V lost 0 bases and J lost 4 bases. In germline, CDR1 is SGHRS, CDR2 YFSETQ. The CDR3 reads CASSLEGAGYGYTF. DNA for the CDR3: TGCGCCAGCAGCTTGGAGGGGGCGGGCTATGGCTACACCTTC.

This chain links TRBV14 with TRBJ1-6, with no clear D. Deletions cut 1 base from V and 10 bases from J, with 14 bases between. This CDR3 contains 15 residues. Germline V gene sequence: CDR1 SGHDN, CDR2 FVKESK. CDR3 amino acids: CASSQGSPGSSPLHF. For the CDR3, the DNA is TGTGCCAGCAGCCAAGGGAGTCCGGGGAGCTCACCCCTCCACTTT.

In nucleotides, the CDR3 is TGTGCCAGCAGCTTAAGTGCAGGGGTCCAAGAGACCCAGTACTTC. Translation: CASSLSAGVQETQYF. This sequence joins TRBV7-9 and TRBJ2-5; D may be TRBD1 (6 bases). Trimming left V 2 bases short and J 1 base short, with 11 bases between. Germline V gene lookup returns CDR1 SEHNR and CDR2 FQNEAQ (reference sequence). This CDR3 region has 15 residues.

The chain joins TRBV5-4 to TRBJ1-5; 8 bases fit TRBD1. CDR3 size: 15 residues. V lost 0 bases, J lost 3 bases, and 2 bases stayed unmatched. Germline CDR1 and CDR2: SGHNT and YYREEE (reference sequence). The CDR3 spells CASSLGTGYNQPQHF. CDR3 sequence (DNA): TGTGCCAGCAGCTTGGGGACAGGGTACAATCAGCCCCAGCATTTT.

This clone was observed a single time. This chain links TRBV6-1 with TRBJ1-5; no clear D gene. V was clipped by 6 bases and J by 10 bases, with 16 bases between them. The length of the CDR3 is 13 residues. Germline CDR1 reads MNHNS; CDR2 reads SASEGT. This CDR3 is CASRSDVGSPQHF. The CDR3 coding sequence is TGTGCCAGCAGGTCGGATGTTGGGAGTCCCCAGCATTTT.

This clone was seen a single time. This chain uses TRBV6-1 with TRBJ1-1, with 8 bases matching TRBD1. The CDR3 runs to 11 residues. V trimming: 7 bases; J trimming: 8 bases; junction bases outside the gene matches: 3. Germline CDR1 and CDR2: MNHNS and SASEGT. The CDR3 region is CASKRDREAFF. The CDR3 DNA follows: TGTGCCAGCAAACGGGACAGGGAAGCTTTCTTT.

The chain couples TRBV5-1 to TRBJ2-7; TRBD2 aligns across 13 bases. J lost 2 bases, V lost 0 bases, and 5 bases had no gene match. The CDR3 runs to 17 residues. The germline V gene encodes CDR1 SGHRS and CDR2 YFSETQ. CDR3 loop: CASSLASGLAGAYEQYF. In nucleotides, the CDR3 is TGCGCCAGCAGCTTGGCCTCCGGACTAGCGGGGGCCTACGAGCAGTACTTC.

The rearrangement uses TRBV28 and TRBJ2-7, with D possibly matching TRBD1 (6 bases). Germline V gene lookup returns CDR1 MDHEN and CDR2 SYDVKM. The V end was cut by 2 bases, the J end by 3 bases, with 14 bases between. This CDR3 comprises 15 residues. CDR3 amino acids: CASSLIGGTVYEQYF. The CDR3 DNA reads as TGTGCCAGCAGTTTAATAGGGGGTACCGTCTACGAGCAGTACTTC.

About this clone: Other DNA sequences in this sample translate to the same CDR3. V and J are TRBV5-4 and TRBJ1-1; D remains unclear. The CDR3 has 13 amino acids. CDR1 is SGHNT, CDR2 YYREEE, per germline (reference sequence). V was trimmed by 6 bases and J by 0 bases, leaving 9 bases between them. Here the CDR3 DNA reads TGTGCCAGCATGGGCAGTATGAACACTGAAGCTTTCTTT. This codes for CASMGSMNTEAFF. Supplemented by reference TRBV5-4 and TRBJ1-1, the full variable domain reads ETGVTQSPTHLIKTRGQQVTLRCSSQSGHNTVSWYQQALGQGPQFIFQYYREEENGRGNFPPRFSGLQFPNYSSELNVNALELDDSALYLCASMGSMNTEAFFGQGTRLTVV.

The genes are TRBV7-2 and TRBJ2-3, with a tentative D call TRBD1 (5 bases). The ends were cut back, 4 bases at V and 4 bases at J, with 12 bases in the middle. The germline V gene has CDR1 SGHTA and CDR2 FQGNSA. This CDR3 is built from 14 residues. CDR3 nucleotides: TGTGCCAGCAGCTGGACAATCCCACCAGATACGCAGTATTTT. Its protein product is CASSWTIPPDTQYF.

This rearrangement joins TRBV13 to TRBJ2-1; TRBD2 matches at 7 bases. After removal of 6 bases from V and 8 bases from J, the junction contained 10 bases not matched to a gene. This CDR3 is built from 14 residues. CDR1 PRHDT and CDR2 FYEKMQ come from the germline V gene (reference sequence). This chain's CDR3 is CASRGENGGYEQFF. CDR3 bases: TGTGCCAGCAGGGGGGAGAACGGGGGGTATGAGCAGTTCTTC. Based on the CDR3 plus reference TRBV13 and TRBJ2-1, the full variable domain is AAGVIQSPRHLIKEKRETATLKCYPIPRHDTVYWYQQGPGQDPQFLISFYEKMQSDKGSIPDRFSAQQFSDYHSELNMSSLELGDSALYFCASRGENGGYEQFFGPGTRLTVL.

V usage is TRBV9 and J usage is TRBJ2-2; 15 bases align to TRBD2. V was pared by 3 bases and J by 5 bases, with 11 bases of the junction left unmatched. There are 19 residues in the CDR3. Germline V gene lookup returns CDR1 SGDLS and CDR2 YYNGEE. The CDR3: CASSGFSGGLAGGTGELFF. The CDR3 coding sequence is TGTGCCAGCAGCGGGTTCTCAGGGGGACTAGCGGGAGGTACCGGGGAGCTGTTTTTT. Looking up the rest from reference TRBV9 and TRBJ2-2 gives the full variable domain: DSGVTQTPKHLITATGQRVTLRCSPRSGDLSVYWYQQSLDQGLQFLIQYYNGEERAKGNILERFSAQQFPDLHSELNLSSLELGDSALYFCASSGFSGGLAGGTGELFFGEGSRLTVL.

V usage is TRBV6-5 and J usage is TRBJ2-1; 11 bases map to TRBD2. The CDR3 spans 15 residues. J gave up 3 bases and V 5 bases, and 3 bases lay outside the gene matches. Germline CDR1 and CDR2: MNHEY and SVGAGI. CDR3 protein: CASSLGTSGYNEQFF. CDR3 DNA: TGTGCCAGCAGTCTCGGGACTAGCGGCTACAATGAGCAGTTCTTC.